The sequence of this TCR beta chain was determined in a study of T cell responses to AZD1222 COVID-19 vaccine. Whole-study findings and limits: Repertoire sampling was restricted to post-peak T cell response timepoints. Clonal diversity was possibly underestimated, and the donors were mostly white British, with more females.

Libraries were prepared by immunoSEQ multiplex PCR; TCRdb keeps only in-frame clonotypes and omits some of them. The table lists tens of thousands of clones, more than 90% of them singletons. Regarding this clone: The target antigen is unknown.

From germline, CDR1 is MRHNA and CDR2 SNTAGT. The V gene lost 7 bases and the J gene lost 3 bases, with 13 bases spanning the gap. The CDR3 runs 14 residues. The V gene is TRBV6-4, the J gene TRBJ2-1; a weak D match, TRBD2 (6 bases). The TCR sequence derives from an adult in good health. The sequenced sample was peripheral blood, obtained on day 0 of AZD1222 vaccination. CDR3 amino acids: CASKLDYDYNEQFF. CDR3 DNA sequence: TGTGCCAGCAAGCTGGACTACGACTACAATGAGCAGTTCTTC.